The 2 T cell receptor beta chains below come from one sample, sequenced in a study of CD8+CD57+ T cells in acquired aplastic anemia (dated by TCRdb to the late 2010s). The patients picked for sequencing were ones in whom flow cytometry had shown an expansion of CD8+CD57+ cells. TCRdb records Illumina HiSeq 2000 as the sequencer. Profiling of TCR beta VDJ combinations and CDR3 sequences used genomic DNA as the template. In-frame beta chains were kept once TCRdb had trimmed the public reads at Q25 with fastp and called clones with MiXCR. All rows with the same CDR3 protein become a single entry with the most common DNA and genes. Here the sample has roughly 500,000 distinct CDR3 sequences; around 33% occur a single time. The ten biggest clones cover 0.7% to 1% of the sample. Sequencing used sorted CD4+, CD8+, or CD8+CD57+ T cells (not recorded which) from PBMCs. The receptor set was obtained from a human donor with aplastic anemia.

The chain employs TRBV7-2 and TRBJ1-5; tentative D call: TRBD1 (6 bases). Trimming cost V 5 bases and J 5 bases, with 16 bases left between them. The CDR3 spans 15 residues. The V gene's germline CDR1 is SGHTA and CDR2 FQGNSA. The CDR3 sequence: CASSLSRGGDQPQHF. In DNA form, the CDR3 reads TGTGCCAGCAGCCTTAGCAGGGGTGGCGATCAGCCCCAGCATTTT. Combining the CDR3 with reference TRBV7-2 and TRBJ1-5 gives the whole variable domain GAGVSQSPSNKVTEKGKDVELRCDPISGHTALYWYRQSLGQGLEFLIYFQGNSAPDKSGLPSDRFSAERTGGSVSTLTIQRTQQEDSAVYLCASSLSRGGDQPQHFGDGTRLSIL.

This chain uses TRBV4-3 with TRBJ2-1, with TRBD2 matching over 9 bases. Germline V gene data show CDR1 as LGHNA and CDR2 as YSLEER. The CDR3 totals 15 residues. The V segment lost 0 bases and the J segment 4 bases; nucleotides outside the gene matches: 1. CDR3 amino acids: CASSQDSGGYNEQFF. The DNA of the CDR3 is TGCGCCAGCAGCCAAGATAGCGGGGGTTACAATGAGCAGTTCTTC.